Described below is a single T cell receptor beta chain sequence and its context. What antigen it recognizes has not been identified. Per-base quality was not reported, and no clone a single base away is much larger than it. The cohort comprised more than 550 healthy bone marrow donors. Cohort members were all nominally healthy when sampled, although unrecorded immune exposures were likely present. The donor was CMV seronegative and was included in the group of 352 seronegative cohort members. Each donor provided a peripheral blood sample, and peripheral blood mononuclear cells were used for TCR beta sequencing. The Qiagen DNeasy Blood Extraction Kit was used to extract genomic DNA from the blood cell samples. The library relied on the immunoSEQ multiplex PCR assay. For the multiplex PCR, a mixture combining 60 forward primers for TCR Vbeta segments and 13 reverse primers for TCR Jbeta segments was used. A multiplex PCR assay on genomic DNA amplified the CDR3 region of rearranged TCR beta genes. The amplified TCR beta libraries were sequenced on the Illumina HiSeq System as 87-base-pair reads. The authors processed their data as follows. Across the 600 to 700 repertoires, a later analysis counted 80 million or so unique TCR beta chains, roughly 11 million of which were shared by at least two donors. Raw reads were error-corrected and collapsed into unique sequences by a nearest-neighbor algorithm in which closely related sequences were merged to remove PCR and sequencing errors. To assign V, D and J gene segments, CDR3 sequences were aligned to IMGT reference sequences. For a sequence to be retained, a match of at least six nucleotides was required to both a V gene segment and a J gene segment. Rearrangements were called productive when the CDR3 lacked stop codons and stayed in frame with V and J; all others were non-productive. CDR3 was defined by IMGT convention, running from the second conserved V-encoded cysteine to the conserved J-encoded phenylalanine. In an earlier analysis of just under 600 of the donors, sequences lacking an unambiguous match to a single V gene segment were excluded. In an earlier analysis of 500 to 750 of the donors, V segments were called functional above 56.7% productive rearrangements and were called segregating when the between-donor standard deviation exceeded 5%. A statistical classification framework was developed to diagnose cytomegalovirus status using the catalog of TCR beta chain sequences. V and J gene assignment, in a later analysis, came from comparing TCR nucleotide sequences with IMGT/GENE-DB human TR gene sequences. The TCRdist pipeline was used in a later analysis to assign CDR3 sequences and most-parsimonious VDJ recombination scenarios. In a later analysis, each TCR beta chain was defined by its CDR3 amino acid sequence together with its V-gene family, and reads lacking a unique V-gene family were excluded. As a way to deal with suspected cross-contamination and a sequencing artifact, a later analysis dropped 450 to 600 nucleotide sequences that were highly shared and had low generation probability. A later analysis calculated a clonal expansion index for each public chain from normalized within-repertoire ranks of inferred template counts. In a later analysis, generation probabilities were computed using a VDJ recombination model fitted to out-of-frame rearrangements, and the results were checked against IGoR. A later analysis scored TCR-TCR, TCR-HLA and TCR-CMV co-occurrence with hypergeometric tests, applying a repertoire-size bias correction to TCR pairs. To estimate false discovery rates, a later analysis permuted the HLA or CMV assignments 20 times. In a later analysis, co-occurring TCRs were grouped with DBSCAN, and TCRdist sequence similarity was added when clustering was performed within HLA-allele-positive subsets. For co-occurrence clustering, repertoires with fewer than 30,000 or more than 120,000 public chains were excluded, along with five repertoires with anomalous nucleotide sharing. TCRdb limited this immuneACCESS table to in-frame rearrangements with V and J called. A share of clones is missing; checked studies link under half to unresolved V genes, and the rest is unexplained. The DNA gave D and trimming, while V, J and clone size come from that table. A total of 150,000 or so clones appear in this sample, 60% to 80% of them only once. The ten largest clones represent approximately 7.8% of the sample.

This entry is derived from a study of cytomegalovirus exposure and HLA in healthy donors (dated by TCRdb to 2015 to 2018). Regarding the research as a whole: According to an earlier analysis of a few hundred of the donors, 150 million to 200 million T cells yielded roughly 110 million unique TCR beta sequences and roughly 280 Gb of sequence data. Approximately 300 gigabases of sequencing data and 70 million to 95 million unique TCR sequences made up an early release that covered 500 to 650 HLA-typed donors. Among the roughly 400 genotyped donors, around 81% belonged to the genetic ancestry cluster associated with self-reported Caucasian donors. The study was designed to test whether signatures of past pathogen exposure could be identified by cataloging public T cell receptors. The study profiled the T cell repertoires of about 640 subjects by immunosequencing and related them to cytomegalovirus serostatus. In addition to the first cohort of around 670 subjects, a separate validation cohort of approximately 130 different subjects was used. To predict cytomegalovirus infection status, the study combined high-throughput TCR immunosequencing, statistical association of individual TCRs with disease status, and machine learning. A later analysis re-analyzed previously published TCR beta repertoires from approximately 670 donors and added high-resolution HLA genotyping to study TCR occurrence patterns. Rather than drawing on any new phenotypic data, the later analysis identified candidate immune exposures from TCR beta sequences and the way those sequences occurred across donors. To decide whether each TCR beta V gene segment behaved as functional or pseudogenic, an earlier analysis of approximately 620 of the donors relied on high-throughput TCR beta sequencing. Donor age, sex, ethnicity and CMV serostatus were compiled alongside the repertoire data. Genome-wide SNP genotypes for about 65% of the roughly 670 donors were used in a later genetic analysis, which treated that subset as a discovery cohort. All discovery cohort repertoires had been generated on a single sequencing platform. Both class I and class II loci were covered by HLA typing, at four-digit resolution. Typing coverage differed by locus: A, B, C, DRB1 and DQB1 were typed in roughly 620-640 donors, DQA1 in 522, DPA1 in over 600, and DPB1 in 400 to 480. Roughly 5 DR-DQ haplotypes were handled as single units for association and clustering because linkage in the cohort was strong. Among a few hundred genotyped donors of the cohort, an average of roughly 240,000 unique TCR beta nucleotide sequences were sequenced per donor, roughly a sixth of them non-productive.

The investigation overall reported the following: HLA typing was unavailable for some donors at each locus, so association tests used only the typed subset. The study listed 150 to 200 TCR beta chains as associated with cytomegalovirus. The classifier was reported to diagnose cytomegalovirus status with high specificity and sensitivity in both the original and validation cohorts. In a later analysis, HLA-associated TCR beta chains were found to be more clonally expanded and to have lower generation probabilities than equally common non-associated chains. Over 15 rarely observed V segments, including chromosome 9 orphons, were excluded from the earlier analysis of about 500 of the donors because counts were too low. A further reported finding was that TCR beta sequences accurately predicted the HLA-A and HLA-B alleles for most subjects in the first cohort. In a later analysis, several top co-occurrence clusters were reported to appear linked to parvovirus B19, influenza, CMV and Epstein-Barr virus. Presence/absence analyses assumed roughly uniform sequencing depth across donors, an assumption that may not hold. Strong co-occurrence of HLA alleles, especially DR and DQ, made assigning TCR associations to individual alleles difficult. A cluster of highly shared sequence variants was judged likely to represent a technical artifact of the sequencing pipeline. Across donors, most TCR sequences were observed very rarely, whereas some public TCRs were present in many individuals. In a later genetic analysis, fewer N-insertions in productive TCRs were reported among donors in an Asian-associated ancestry cluster than the 666-donor mean. In a later analysis, 16,951 TCR beta sequences were associated with specific HLA alleles at a false discovery rate of 0.05. A later analysis found that TCR association rates varied across HLA loci, with DRB1 alleles showing the most associated TCRs and HLA-C alleles the fewest. A later genetic analysis associated a missense DCLRE1C variant with V-gene and J-gene trimming of TCR beta chains, and an independent cohort replicated the association. For the cohort, immune exposure information was limited to CMV serostatus. Only TCR beta chains were sequenced in this cohort, and the absence of alpha or paired-chain data limited detectable features. A later analysis found that most CMV-associated TCR beta chains appeared HLA-restricted, with HLA associations seemingly driven largely by CMV exposure. In vitro tests confirmed that a few of the cytomegalovirus-associated TCR beta chains recognize cytomegalovirus antigens. According to the authors, the approach could potentially be generalized to other disease states and immunological phenotypes. Linkage disequilibrium might explain the correlated functional status among segregating V segments, but an unknown experimental factor could not be ruled out. Broadly in line with IMGT annotations, most TCR beta V segments showed up in productive rearrangements about 87% or about 30% of the time in an earlier analysis of approximately 640 of the donors.

Sequencing used PBMCs. The receptor was isolated from a male donor in good health and CMV-seronegative.

The CDR3 reads as follows: CASSSDPLEAVDTQYF. The DNA is TGTGCCAGCAGCTCCGACCCCCTTGAGGCGGTGGATACGCAGTATTTT. The chain uses TRBV5-4 and TRBJ2-3; the D segment cannot be called with confidence. V and J are truncated by 3 bases and 6 bases respectively, leaving an intervening sequence of 20 bases. Its CDR3 holds 16 amino acids, cysteine through phenylalanine. Only the CDR3 portion is preserved as DNA: 48 bases, with reading frame beginning at the first base. As encoded in the germline V gene (reference sequence), CDR1 is SGHNT while CDR2 is YYREEE.